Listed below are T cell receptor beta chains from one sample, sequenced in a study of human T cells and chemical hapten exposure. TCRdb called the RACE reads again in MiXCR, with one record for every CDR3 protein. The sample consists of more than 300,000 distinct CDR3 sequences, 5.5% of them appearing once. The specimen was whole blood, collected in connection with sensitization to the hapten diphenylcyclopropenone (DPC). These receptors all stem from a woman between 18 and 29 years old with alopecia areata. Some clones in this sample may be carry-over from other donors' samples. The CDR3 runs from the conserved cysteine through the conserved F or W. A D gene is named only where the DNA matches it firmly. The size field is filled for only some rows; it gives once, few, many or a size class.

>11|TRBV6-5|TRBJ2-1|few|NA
TGTGCCAGCAGGTCGGCGGGAGAGCAGTTCTTC
CASRSAGEQFF
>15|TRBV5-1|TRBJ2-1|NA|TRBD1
TGCGCCAGCAGCTTCCGACAGGGGGTATTCAATGAGCAGTTCTTC
CASSFRQGVFNEQFF
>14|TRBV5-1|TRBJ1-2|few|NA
TGCGCCAGCAGCTTGGATGGGGAAAAGGATGGCTACACCTTC
CASSLDGEKDGYTF
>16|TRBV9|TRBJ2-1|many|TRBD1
TGTGCCAGCAGCGCGGGGTCGACAGGGTCCTACAATGAGCAGTTCTTC
CASSAGSTGSYNEQFF
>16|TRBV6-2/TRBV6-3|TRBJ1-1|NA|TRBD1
TGTGCCAGCAGTTACTCGGGATCAGGGGGCTGGACTGAAGCTTTCTTT
CASSYSGSGGWTEAFF
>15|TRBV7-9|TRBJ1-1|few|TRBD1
TGTGCCAGCAGCTTAGAACAGGGGGCGATCACTGAAGCTTTCTTT
CASSLEQGAITEAFF
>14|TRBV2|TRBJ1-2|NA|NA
TGTGCCAGCAGTGAACTGGGGGCGAACTATGGCTACACCTTC
CASSELGANYGYTF
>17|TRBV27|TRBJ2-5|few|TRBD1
TGTGCCAGCAGTTTCGCCAAGGGACAGGGCATGGGAGAGACCCAGTACTTC
CASSFAKGQGMGETQYF
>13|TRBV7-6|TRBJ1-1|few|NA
TGTGCCAGCAGCCAGGCCCTTGGGGCTGAAGCTTTCTTT
CASSQALGAEAFF
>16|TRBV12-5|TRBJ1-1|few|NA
TGTGCTAGTGGTTTGGTGCTCGGTAGGGTGAACACTGAAGCTTTCTTT
CASGLVLGRVNTEAFF
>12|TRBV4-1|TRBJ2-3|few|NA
TGCGCCAGCAGCCAAGAAACCCCACCCCATTATTTT
CASSQETPPHYF
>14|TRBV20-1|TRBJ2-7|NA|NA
TGCAGTGCTCCGATTACGGGTCGTAATTACGAGCAGTACTTC
CSAPITGRNYEQYF
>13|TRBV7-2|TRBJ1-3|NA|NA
TGTGCCAGCAGCTTAGACTTGGGAAACACCATATATTTT
CASSLDLGNTIYF
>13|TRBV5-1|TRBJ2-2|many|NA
TGCGCCAGCAGCTCGGGGAGGACCGGGGAGCTGTTTTTT
CASSSGRTGELFF
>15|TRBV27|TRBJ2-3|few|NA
TGTGCCAGCAGTTCCCACCAACACAGGGCAGATACGCAGTATTTT
CASSSHQHRADTQYF
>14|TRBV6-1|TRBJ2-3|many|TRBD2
TGTGCCAGCCAGGCGGGGGGGCCGGCAGATACGCAGTATTTT
CASQAGGPADTQYF
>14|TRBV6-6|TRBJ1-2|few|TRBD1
TGTGCCAGCAGACCGGGACAGGCGATCTATGGCTACACCTTC
CASRPGQAIYGYTF
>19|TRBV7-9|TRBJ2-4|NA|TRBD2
TGTGCCAGCAGTCCTGGGACTAGCGGGGGGGCTTGGACCAAAAACATTCAGTACTTC
CASSPGTSGGAWTKNIQYF
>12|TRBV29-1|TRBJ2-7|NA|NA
TGCAGCGTTGGACAGAGCTCCTACGAGCAGTACTTC
CSVGQSSYEQYF
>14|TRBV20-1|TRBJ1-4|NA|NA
TGCAGTGCGCACAGTTCCTCAACTAATGAAAAACTGTTTTTT
CSAHSSSTNEKLFF
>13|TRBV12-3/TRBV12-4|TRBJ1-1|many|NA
TGTGCCAGCAGTTTTCGGAGGGGCACTGAAGCTTTCTTT
CASSFRRGTEAFF
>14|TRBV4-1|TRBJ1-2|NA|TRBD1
TGCGCCAGCAGCCCCAGGGGGCGCAACTATGGCTACACCTTC
CASSPRGRNYGYTF
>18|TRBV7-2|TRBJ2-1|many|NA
TGTGCCAGCAGCTTAGTAGTCTCTAGCTCCGGCTCCTACAATGAGCAGTTCTTC
CASSLVVSSSGSYNEQFF
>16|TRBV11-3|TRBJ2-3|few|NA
TGTGCCAGCAGCGCTGGGAGTGAGGTACGCACAGATACGCAGTATTTT
CASSAGSEVRTDTQYF
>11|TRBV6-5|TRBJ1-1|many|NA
TGTGCCAGCATGAGGAACACTGAAGCTTTCTTT
CASMRNTEAFF
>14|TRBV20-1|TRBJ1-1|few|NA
TGCGCGGTGGACGGGGGGGCTGTGAACACTGAAGCTTTCTTT
CAVDGGAVNTEAFF
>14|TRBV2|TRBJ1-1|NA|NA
TGTGCCAGCAGTGAACAGGGGCGCAACACTGAAGCTTTCTTT
CASSEQGRNTEAFF
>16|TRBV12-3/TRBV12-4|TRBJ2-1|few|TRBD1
TGTGCCACCTGGCTCAGGGGGCAGGGGACTTACAATGAGCAGTTCTTC
CATWLRGQGTYNEQFF
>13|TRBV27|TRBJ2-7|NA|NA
TGTGCCAGCAAAGGGGCCCTCTCCTACGAGCAGTACTTC
CASKGALSYEQYF
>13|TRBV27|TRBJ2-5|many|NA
TGTGCCAGCAGTTTATTCCGGGAAGAGACCCAGTACTTC
CASSLFREETQYF
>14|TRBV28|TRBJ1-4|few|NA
TGTGCCAGCAGCTTAGACAGCTACAATGAAAAACTGTTTTTT
CASSLDSYNEKLFF
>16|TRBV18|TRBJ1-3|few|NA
TGTGCCAGCTCAGCGCTTGGGGGCGCGGAAGGAAACACCATATATTTT
CASSALGGAEGNTIYF
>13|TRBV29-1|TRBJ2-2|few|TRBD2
TGCAGCGTCAGGACTAGTGGGACCGGGGAGCTGTTTTTT
CSVRTSGTGELFF
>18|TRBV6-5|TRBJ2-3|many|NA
TGTGCCAGCAGTTACGGGGGGTGGCGGCAGGGGAGCACAGATACGCAGTATTTT
CASSYGGWRQGSTDTQYF
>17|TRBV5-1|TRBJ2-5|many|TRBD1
TGCGCCAGCAGCTCTACAGGGGGCGCGTCAACGGTAGAGACCCAGTACTTC
CASSSTGGASTVETQYF
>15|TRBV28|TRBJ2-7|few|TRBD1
TGTGCCAGCAGTCTCCCCAGGGGGAGCTCCTACGAGCAGTACTTC
CASSLPRGSSYEQYF
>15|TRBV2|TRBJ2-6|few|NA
TGTGCCAGCAGTTATCAGGGTTCTGGGGCCAACGTCCTGACTTTC
CASSYQGSGANVLTF
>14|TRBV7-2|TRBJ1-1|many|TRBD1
TGTGCCAGCAGCGTGGGACAGGGGAACACTGAAGCTTTCTTT
CASSVGQGNTEAFF
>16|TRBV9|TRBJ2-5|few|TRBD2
TGTGCCAGCAGCGTAGGGCGGGGGTCCCTCCAAGAGACCCAGTACTTC
CASSVGRGSLQETQYF
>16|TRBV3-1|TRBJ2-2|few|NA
TGTGCCAGCAGCCAAGATCGCCCTAGTTTAGGCGGGGAGCTGTTTTTT
CASSQDRPSLGGELFF
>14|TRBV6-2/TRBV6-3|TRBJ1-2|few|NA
TGTGCCAGCAGCTCGAGCGATTTTCCCTATGGCTACACCTTC
CASSSSDFPYGYTF
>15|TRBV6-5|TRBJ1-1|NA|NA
TGTGCCAGCAGTTACGGACGGAACCTGAACACTGAAGCTTTCTTT
CASSYGRNLNTEAFF
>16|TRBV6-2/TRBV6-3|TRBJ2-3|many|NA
TGTGCCAGCAGCCTAACGGAAAGCGGCCTCACAGATACGCAGTATTTT
CASSLTESGLTDTQYF
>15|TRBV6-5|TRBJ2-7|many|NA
TGTGCCAGCAGTTACGCGCACAGGGTCTCCTACGAGCAGTACTTC
CASSYAHRVSYEQYF
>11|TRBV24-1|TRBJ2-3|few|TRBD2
TGTGCCACCAGTGCGGGAGGTACGCAGTATTTT
CATSAGGTQYF
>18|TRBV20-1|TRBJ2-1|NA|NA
TGCAGTGCTAGAGACCCCCGAGGAGGCGGGGGCTGGAACAATGAGCAGTTCTTC
CSARDPRGGGGWNNEQFF
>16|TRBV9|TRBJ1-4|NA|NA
TGTGCCAGCAGCGTAGCCAAATCTGCAACTAATGAAAAACTGTTTTTT
CASSVAKSATNEKLFF
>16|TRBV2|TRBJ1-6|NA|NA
TGTGCCAGCAGTGAAGCGGGCGGGGCGAATAATTCACCCCTCCACTTT
CASSEAGGANNSPLHF
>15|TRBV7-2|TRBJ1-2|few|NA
TGTGCCAGCAGCTTAGAGCGCGCGATTTACTATGGCTACACCTTC
CASSLERAIYYGYTF